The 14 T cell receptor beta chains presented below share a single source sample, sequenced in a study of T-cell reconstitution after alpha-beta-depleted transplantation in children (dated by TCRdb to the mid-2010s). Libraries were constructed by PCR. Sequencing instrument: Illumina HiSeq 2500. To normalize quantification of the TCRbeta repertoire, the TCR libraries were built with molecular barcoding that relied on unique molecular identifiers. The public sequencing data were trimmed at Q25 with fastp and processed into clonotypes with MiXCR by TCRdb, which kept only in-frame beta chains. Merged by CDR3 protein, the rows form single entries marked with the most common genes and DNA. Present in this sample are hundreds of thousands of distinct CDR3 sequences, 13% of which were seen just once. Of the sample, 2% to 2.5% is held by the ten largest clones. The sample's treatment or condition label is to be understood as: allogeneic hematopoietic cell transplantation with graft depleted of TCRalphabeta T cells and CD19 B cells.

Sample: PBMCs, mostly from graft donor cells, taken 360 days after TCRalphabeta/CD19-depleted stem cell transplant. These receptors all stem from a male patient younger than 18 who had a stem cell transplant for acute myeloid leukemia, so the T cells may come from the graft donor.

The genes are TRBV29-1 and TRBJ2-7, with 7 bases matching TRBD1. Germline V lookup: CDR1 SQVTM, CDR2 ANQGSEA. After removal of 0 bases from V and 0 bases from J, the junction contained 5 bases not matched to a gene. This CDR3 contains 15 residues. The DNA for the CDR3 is TGCAGCGTTGAAGACCGGGGACAGCCCTCCTACGAGCAGTACTTC. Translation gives CSVEDRGQPSYEQYF.

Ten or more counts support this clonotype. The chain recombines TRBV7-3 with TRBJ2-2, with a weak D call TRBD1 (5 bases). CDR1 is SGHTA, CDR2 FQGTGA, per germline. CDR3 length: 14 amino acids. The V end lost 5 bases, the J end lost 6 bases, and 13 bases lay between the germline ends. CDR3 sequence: CASSPRWGAGELFF. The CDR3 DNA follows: TGTGCCAGCAGCCCGCGTTGGGGCGCCGGGGAGCTGTTTTTT.

The CDR3 here is CASSFEGLSYNEQFF. CDR3 DNA: TGTGCCAGCAGCTTTGAGGGACTATCCTACAATGAGCAGTTCTTC. The rearrangement uses TRBV5-6 and TRBJ2-1, with 7 bases lining up with TRBD2. The V segment lost 2 bases and the J segment 1 base; nucleotides outside the gene matches: 3. Germline lookup yields CDR1 SGHDT and CDR2 YYEEEE. This CDR3 region has 15 residues.

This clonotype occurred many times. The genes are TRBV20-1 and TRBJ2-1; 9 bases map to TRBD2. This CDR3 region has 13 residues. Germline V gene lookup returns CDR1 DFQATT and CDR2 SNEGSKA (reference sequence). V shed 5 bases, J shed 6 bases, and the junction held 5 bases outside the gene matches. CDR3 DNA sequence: TGCAGTGCTTTAGCGGGAGTCTCCAATGAGCAGTTCTTC. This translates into CSALAGVSNEQFF.

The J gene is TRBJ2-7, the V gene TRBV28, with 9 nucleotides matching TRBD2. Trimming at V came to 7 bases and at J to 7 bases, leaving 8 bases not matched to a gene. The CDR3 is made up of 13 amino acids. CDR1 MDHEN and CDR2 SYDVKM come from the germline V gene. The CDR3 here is CASKVAGDREQYF. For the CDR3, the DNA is TGTGCCAGCAAGGTAGCGGGAGATCGGGAGCAGTACTTC.

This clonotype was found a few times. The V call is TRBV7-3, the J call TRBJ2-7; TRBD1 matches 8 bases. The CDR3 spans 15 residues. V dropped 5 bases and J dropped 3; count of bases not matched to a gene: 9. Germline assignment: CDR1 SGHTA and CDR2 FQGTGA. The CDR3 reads CASSPQGAGFYEQYF. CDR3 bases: TGTGCCAGCAGCCCTCAGGGGGCGGGGTTCTACGAGCAGTACTTC.

CDR3 loop: CASTKEAPPTSYEQYF. CDR3 bases: TGTGCCAGCACCAAGGAAGCCCCACCGACCTCCTACGAGCAGTACTTC. V and J are TRBV5-5 and TRBJ2-7; D is undetermined. Between the trimmed V and J ends, which lost 6 bases and 0 bases, there was a span of 19 bases. Germline-derived CDR1 and CDR2 are SGHKS and YYEKEE (reference sequence). The CDR3 runs to 16 residues. Variable domain in full (rest from reference TRBV5-5 and TRBJ2-7): DAGVTQSPTHLIKTRGQQVTLRCSPISGHKSVSWYQQVLGQGPQFIFQYYEKEERGRGNFPDRFSARQFPNYSSELNVNALLLGDSALYLCASTKEAPPTSYEQYFGPGTRLTVT.

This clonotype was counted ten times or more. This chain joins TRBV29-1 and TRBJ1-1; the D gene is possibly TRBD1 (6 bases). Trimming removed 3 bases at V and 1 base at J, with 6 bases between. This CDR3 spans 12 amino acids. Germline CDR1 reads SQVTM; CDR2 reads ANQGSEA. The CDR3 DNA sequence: TGCAGCGTTGACAGGGGGAACACTGAAGCTTTCTTT. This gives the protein CSVDRGNTEAFF.

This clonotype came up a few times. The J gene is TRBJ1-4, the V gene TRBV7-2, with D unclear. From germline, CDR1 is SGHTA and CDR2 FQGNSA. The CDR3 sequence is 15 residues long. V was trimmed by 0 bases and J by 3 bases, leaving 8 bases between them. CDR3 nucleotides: TGTGCCAGCAGCTTAGCGTCCACGGCTAATGAAAAACTGTTTTTT. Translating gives CASSLASTANEKLFF. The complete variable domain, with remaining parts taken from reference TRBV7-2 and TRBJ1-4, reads GAGVSQSPSNKVTEKGKDVELRCDPISGHTALYWYRQSLGQGLEFLIYFQGNSAPDKSGLPSDRFSAERTGGSVSTLTIQRTQQEDSAVYLCASSLASTANEKLFFGSGTQLSVL.

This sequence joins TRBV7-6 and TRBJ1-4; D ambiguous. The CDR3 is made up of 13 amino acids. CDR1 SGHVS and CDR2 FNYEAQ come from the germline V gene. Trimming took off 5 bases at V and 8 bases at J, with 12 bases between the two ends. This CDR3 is CASSGLRREKLFF. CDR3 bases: TGTGCCAGCAGCGGACTTAGGAGGGAAAAACTGTTTTTT.

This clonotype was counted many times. The DNA for the CDR3 is TGTGCCAGCAGCTTTCTGAGCGGGTTGTCCTACAATGAGCAGTTCTTC. Protein product: CASSFLSGLSYNEQFF. This chain joins TRBV7-2 and TRBJ2-1; maybe TRBD2 (6 bases). The CDR3 extends over 16 amino acids. The germline CDR1 and CDR2 sequences are SGHTA and FQGNSA. V lost 3 bases and J 1 base, leaving 13 bases between the germline ends.

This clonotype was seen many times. In DNA form, the CDR3 reads TGCGCCAGCAGCGCGGGAGGTCCCCCAGATACGCAGTATTTT. Its translation is CASSAGGPPDTQYF. The rearrangement uses TRBV5-1 and TRBJ2-3, with TRBD2 matching over 8 bases. Unmatched junction bases numbered 5, after V lost 4 bases and J lost 4 bases. Germline V gene lookup returns CDR1 SGHRS and CDR2 YFSETQ. The CDR3 contains 14 residues.

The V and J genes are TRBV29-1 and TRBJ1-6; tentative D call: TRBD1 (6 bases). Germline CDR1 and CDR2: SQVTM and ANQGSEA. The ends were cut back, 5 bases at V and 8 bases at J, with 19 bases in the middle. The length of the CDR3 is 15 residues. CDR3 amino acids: CSVRTGHQPHSPLHF. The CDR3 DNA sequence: TGCAGCGTTCGTACGGGACACCAACCCCATTCACCCCTCCACTTT.

CDR3 nucleotide sequence: TGTGCCAGCACCACCCTATGGGAGACCCAGTACTTC. Residues: CASTTLWETQYF. This chain connects TRBV28 to TRBJ2-5; D call uncertain. The germline gives CDR1 MDHEN, CDR2 SYDVKM. V was cut by 7 bases and J by 5 bases, with 11 bases left in between. The CDR3 is 12 residues long. The full variable domain, its missing parts supplied by reference TRBV28 and TRBJ2-5, is DVKVTQSSRYLVKRTGEKVFLECVQDMDHENMFWYRQDPGLGLRLIYFSYDVKMKEKGDIPEGYSVSREKKERFSLILESASTNQTSMYLCASTTLWETQYFGPGTRLLVL.